This T cell receptor beta chain was found in a study of cytomegalovirus exposure and HLA in healthy donors. The PCR used 60 Vbeta and 13 Jbeta primers. TCRdb keeps only in-frame clones here, not all; method: immunoSEQ multiplex PCR. The data hold a few hundred thousand clones, with over 90% observed a single time. Points on this clone: This same CDR3 is encoded by further DNA sequences in the sample.

Donors likely had unrecorded immune exposures despite being nominally healthy when sampled. The germline CDR1 and CDR2 sequences are GTSNPN and SVGIG (reference sequence). The ends lost 3 bases at V and 4 bases at J; junction bases unmatched: 5. The CDR3 sequence is 14 residues long. The source is a girl aged 2 to 10 in good health and CMV-seronegative. Sequenced: PBMCs. The J gene is TRBJ1-5, the V gene TRBV30, with 8 bases identical to TRBD1. The CDR3 DNA reads as TGTGCCTGGAGCCCAGGACAGGGAAATCAGCCCCAGCATTTT. Its protein product is CAWSPGQGNQPQHF.